This T cell receptor (beta chain) was sequenced for a study of shared clonotypes between healthy human individuals. General study results and limits: As a rule, naive subsets had a larger estimated richness than memory subsets. All-four-donor shared clonotypes had higher generation probabilities than non-shared clonotypes did. A few donors held about 5% of naive CD4 clonotypes in common.

With CCR7-negative CD45RA+ TemRA cells, CD45RO+ cells were combined in CD8 memory. In regard to this clone: The antigen remains undetermined.

Using immunoSEQ multiplex PCR, the repertoire was profiled, and TCRdb retains in-frame clones only, with some absent. The table records more than 550,000 clones, less than 95% of them present only once. Germline V gives CDR1 SEHNR, CDR2 FQNEAQ (reference sequence). V dropped 8 bases and J dropped 2; count of bases not matched to a gene: 11. The length of the CDR3 is 16 residues. Specimen: memory CD8+ T cells from PBMCs. Subset defined: CD45RO+ cells pooled with CCR7-negative TemRA cells. The rearrangement links TRBV7-9 to TRBJ2-2, with 7 bases aligning to TRBD2. The receptor was derived from a man aged 18 to 30 in good health. Some clones in this sample may be carry-over from other donors' samples. CDR3 region: CASAVRLGLNTGELFF. The CDR3 coding sequence is TGTGCCAGCGCCGTCCGATTGGGACTAAACACCGGGGAGCTGTTTTTT.